This T cell receptor (beta chain) comes out of a study of T cells after yellow fever vaccination. Across the whole study: Low-cell-number fractions were prepared with SMART-Seq v4 Ultra Low Input. General study findings and limits: Subsequent to the booster, the majority of primary-vaccination clones reappeared (roughly 96% CD4, 80% to 90% CD8). A weaker but faster secondary response was observed, peaking on day 5 versus 15.

V was trimmed by 4 bases and J by 6 bases, leaving 10 bases between them. The CDR3 sequence is 11 residues long. The germline CDR1 and CDR2 sequences are SQVTM and ANQGSEA. TCRdb recomputed calls from the 5' RACE reads with MiXCR, one row per CDR3 protein. The data show 500,000 to 650,000 distinct CDR3 sequences, roughly 12% seen once. This clonotype has at least ten counts. Antigen: not known. This TCR came from a man between 25 and 39 years old who received the YFV17D yellow fever vaccine. V and J are TRBV29-1 and TRBJ2-7; D gene uncertain. Sequencing was performed on PBMCs, taken on the day of the yellow fever booster vaccination. The chain's CDR3 is CSVVESREQYF. The CDR3 DNA is TGCAGCGTTGTAGAATCCCGCGAGCAGTACTTC.